These 27 T cell receptor beta chains originate from one sample sequenced in a study of vaccination effects on CD4 cells after COVID-19 (dated by TCRdb to the early 2020s). In the ViraFEST assay, PBMC were stimulated with viral peptide pools, and antigen-specific CD4+ T cell clonotypes were then identified by expansion using TCR sequencing. After more than 9 days of culture, CD4+ T cells were isolated with the EasySep CD4+ T cell isolation kit. None of the healthy vaccine recipients had a prior SARS-CoV-2 infection, which was confirmed by nucleocapsid antibody tests that came back negative both before and after vaccination. Receptors were amplified or captured by the immunoSEQ multiplex PCR assay. Held by TCRdb, this immuneACCESS table contains in-frame sequences only and omits some clones. Under half of the omission traces to an unresolved V gene where checked; the cause of the rest is unknown. Counted in this sample were 67,000 or so clones; approximately 70% of them appeared once. The ten largest clones add up to approximately 3.7% of the sample.

Which antigens these TCRs recognize remains unknown. The sample consisted of CD4+ T cells from PBMCs cultured with HCoV-OC43 spike peptides, taken before COVID-19 vaccination. The cell subset or site tag for this specimen amounts to: HCoV-OC43 spike overlapping peptide pool stimulation. The receptor source for this set is a human donor who received a COVID-19 vaccine.

The J gene is TRBJ1-1, the V gene TRBV29-1, with D perhaps TRBD1 (5 bases). The V gene's germline CDR1 is SQVTM and CDR2 ANQGSEA. V was cut by 4 bases and J by 4 bases, with 10 bases left in between. The CDR3 has 12 amino acids. CDR3 DNA: TGCAGCGTTGCCCGGGGGATCACTGAAGCTTTCTTT. This gives the protein CSVARGITEAFF. Complete variable domain (other parts from reference TRBV29-1 and TRBJ1-1): SAVISQKPSRDICQRGTSLTIQCQVDSQVTMMFWYRQQPGQSLTLIATANQGSEATYESGFVIDKFPISRPNLTFSTLTVSNMSPEDSSIYLCSVARGITEAFFGQGTRLTVV.

CDR3 nucleotides: TGTGCCAGCAGCCTCCAACAGGGCTACGAGCAGTACGTC. It is translated as CASSLQQGYEQYV. This sequence joins TRBV5-4 and TRBJ2-7; a weak D match, TRBD1 (6 bases). The ends were cut back, 4 bases at V and 3 bases at J, with 11 bases in the middle. From germline, CDR1 is SGHNT and CDR2 YYREEE (reference sequence). This CDR3 has 13 amino acids.

This CDR3 is CASSLGIGGYTF. In nucleotides, the CDR3 is TGTGCCAGCAGCTTGGGGATAGGTGGCTACACCTTC. The chain combines TRBV5-6 with TRBJ1-2, with unresolved D. The CDR3 loop spans 12 amino acids. The ends were cut back, 0 bases at V and 7 bases at J, with 7 bases in the middle. The germline gives CDR1 SGHDT, CDR2 YYEEEE. The complete variable domain, with remaining parts taken from reference TRBV5-6 and TRBJ1-2, reads DAGVTQSPTHLIKTRGQQVTLRCSPKSGHDTVSWYQQALGQGPQFIFQYYEEEERQRGNFPDRFSGHQFPNYSSELNVNALLLGDSALYLCASSLGIGGYTFGSGTRLTVV.

The chain carries TRBV7-2 and TRBJ1-1; the D is unclear. V gave up 5 bases and J gave up 3 bases, with 13 bases separating them. The CDR3 is 14 residues long. The V gene's germline CDR1 is SGHTA and CDR2 FQGNSA. The CDR3 loop is CASSVIPEDTEAFF. CDR3 in DNA: TGTGCCAGCAGCGTAATCCCCGAGGACACTGAAGCTTTCTTT.

This sequence joins TRBV6-6 and TRBJ1-5, with D perhaps matching TRBD1 (6 bases). V lost 5 bases, J lost 6 bases, and 11 bases lay in between. CDR1 and CDR2 (germline): MNHNY, SVGAGI (reference sequence). The CDR3 length is 13 residues. CDR3 in amino acids: CASSLQGPQPQHF. CDR3 sequence (DNA): TGTGCCAGCAGTCTACAGGGCCCTCAGCCCCAGCATTTT.

This clone was picked up one time. The CDR3 sequence: CASSPPGALAEETQYF. The CDR3 DNA is TGTGCCAGCAGCCCACCGGGGGCTTTGGCAGAGGAGACCCAGTACTTC. The chain is built from TRBV28 and TRBJ2-5; D is tentatively TRBD1 or TRBD2 (6 bases each). CDR1 MDHEN and CDR2 SYDVKM come from the germline V gene. V was trimmed by 6 bases and J by 5 bases, leaving 22 bases between them. The CDR3 is 16 amino acids.

The V and J genes are TRBV5-1 and TRBJ2-2; D unresolved. The CDR3 has 15 residues. Trimming took off 0 bases at V and 6 bases at J, with 12 bases between the two ends. CDR1 and CDR2 from the germline V gene are SGHRS and YFSETQ. The DNA of the CDR3 is TGCGCCAGCAGCTTGGGGCACTCCCCCCCCGGGGAGCTGTTTTTT. It yields the protein CASSLGHSPPGELFF. The full variable domain, its missing parts supplied by reference TRBV5-1 and TRBJ2-2, is KAGVTQTPRYLIKTRGQQVTLSCSPISGHRSVSWYQQTPGQGLQFLFEYFSETQRNKGNFPGRFSGRQFSNSRSEMNVSTLELGDSALYLCASSLGHSPPGELFFGEGSRLTVL.

The chain combines TRBV7-3 with TRBJ2-1; D not certain. Per germline, CDR1 SGHTA and CDR2 FQGTGA. CDR3 length: 14 amino acids. V lost 5 bases and J 2 bases, leaving 10 bases between the germline ends. CDR3 nucleotide sequence: TGTGCCAGCAGCCCAGGCAGAGCCTACAATGAGCAGTTCTTC. Its translation: CASSPGRAYNEQFF.

The chain joins TRBV5-4 to TRBJ1-1; D is uncertain. V dropped 4 bases and J dropped 0 bases, with 13 bases sitting between them. Germline V gene sequence: CDR1 SGHNT, CDR2 YYREEE (reference sequence). This CDR3 is built from 15 residues. This chain's CDR3 is CASSPPARMNTEAFF. The CDR3 DNA reads TGTGCCAGCAGCCCCCCCGCCAGAATGAACACTGAAGCTTTCTTT.

The sample holds a few counts of this clone. The chain carries TRBV6-5 and TRBJ1-6; D ambiguous. The V end was cut by 6 bases, the J end by 8 bases, with 11 bases between. The CDR3 totals 13 residues. Germline V CDR1 and CDR2: MNHEY, SVGAGI. The CDR3 DNA is TGTGCCAGCAGGGGAATATTGGATTCACCCCTCCACTTT. Translation gives CASRGILDSPLHF.

In this sample, this clone turned up once. This rearrangement joins TRBV24-1 to TRBJ2-1; 7 nucleotides align to TRBD2. Germline CDR1 KGHDR, CDR2 SFDVKD. Trimming cost V 3 bases and J 0 bases; bases outside gene matches: 4. The CDR3 sequence is 16 residues long. CDR3 in amino acids: CATSDGAGSSYNEQFF. The CDR3 bases are TGTGCCACCAGTGATGGAGCGGGGAGCTCCTACAATGAGCAGTTCTTC.

The rearrangement joins TRBV6-6 to TRBJ2-2; possibly TRBD1 for D (6 bases). The CDR3 runs 15 residues. Germline V CDR1 and CDR2: MNHNY, SVGAGI (reference sequence). Trimming left V 9 bases short and J 5 bases short, with 19 bases between. The CDR3 DNA follows: TGTGCCAGTATAGACGGTGGCCAGGGGACCGGGGAGCTGTTTTTT. Protein: CASIDGGQGTGELFF.

Written as DNA, the CDR3 is TGTGCCAGCAGCACGCCACAGAACACTGAAGCTTTCTTT. This translates into CASSTPQNTEAFF. The chain combines TRBV5-4 with TRBJ1-1, with no clear D. This CDR3 has 13 amino acids. Germline loops: CDR1 SGHNT, CDR2 YYREEE (reference sequence). With 4 bases removed from V and 1 base from J, the gap between germline ends came to 8 bases. Variable domain in full (rest from reference TRBV5-4 and TRBJ1-1): ETGVTQSPTHLIKTRGQQVTLRCSSQSGHNTVSWYQQALGQGPQFIFQYYREEENGRGNFPPRFSGLQFPNYSSELNVNALELDDSALYLCASSTPQNTEAFFGQGTRLTVV.

V and J are TRBV27 and TRBJ2-1, with a possible D match to TRBD2 (6 bases). This CDR3 contains 16 residues. Germline V gene lookup returns CDR1 MNHEY and CDR2 SMNVEV (reference sequence). V was shortened by 4 bases and J by 1 base, with 14 bases between the two germline ends. The CDR3 spells CASSWAWAGSYNEQFF. The CDR3 nucleotides read TGTGCCAGCAGTTGGGCCTGGGCGGGGTCCTACAATGAGCAGTTCTTC.

The chain joins TRBV30 to TRBJ1-2; no clear D. The CDR3 covers 19 residues. V shed 4 bases and J shed 2 bases, with 29 bases lying between them. In germline, CDR1 is GTSNPN, CDR2 SVGIG (reference sequence). The CDR3 spells CAWTHYTGKGIWKNYGYTF. In nucleotides, the CDR3 is TGTGCCTGGACCCACTACACGGGGAAGGGAATTTGGAAAAACTATGGCTACACCTTC.

The chain uses TRBV7-2 and TRBJ1-4; D ambiguous. V lost 5 bases to trimming and J lost 1 base, with 14 bases between them. Looked up from germline, CDR1 is SGHTA and CDR2 is FQGNSA. This CDR3 spans 16 amino acids. The CDR3 is CASSLSPGITNEKLFF. CDR3 DNA sequence: TGTGCCAGCAGCCTAAGCCCGGGGATAACTAATGAAAAACTGTTTTTT.

The V and J genes are TRBV5-8 and TRBJ1-2; 9 positions match TRBD1. CDR1 SGHTS and CDR2 YDEGEE come from the germline V gene. Trimming took 4 bases from V and 2 from J; bases not matched to a gene: 6. The CDR3 has 15 residues. The CDR3 bases are TGTGCCAGCAGCGGGCGGGACAGGGTAAACTATGGCTACACCTTC. Its protein product is CASSGRDRVNYGYTF.

The chain recombines TRBV5-1 with TRBJ2-3; 13 positions match TRBD2. This CDR3 comprises 17 residues. CDR1 is SGHRS, CDR2 YFSETQ, per germline. Unmatched junction bases numbered 10, after V lost 4 bases and J lost 5 bases. The chain's CDR3 is CASSPRLAGGGGDTQYF. Here the CDR3 DNA reads TGCGCCAGCAGCCCCCGACTAGCGGGGGGAGGGGGAGATACGCAGTATTTT.

The chain has TRBV4-1 and TRBJ2-1; 8 nucleotides line up with TRBD2. The CDR3 contains 15 residues. Germline CDR1 reads MGHRA; CDR2 reads YSYEKL. With 4 bases clipped from V and 1 base from J, the junction kept 3 bases outside the gene matches. CDR3 in amino acids: CASSRPGGSYNEQFF. CDR3 bases: TGCGCCAGCAGCCGCCCGGGAGGGTCCTACAATGAGCAGTTCTTC.

This chain joins TRBV7-3 and TRBJ2-5; maybe TRBD2 (5 bases). The CDR3 is 14 residues long. Deletions cut 5 bases from V and 1 base from J, with 11 bases between. The germline gives CDR1 SGHTA, CDR2 FQGTGA. CDR3 sequence (DNA): TGTGCCAGCAGCCCCTCCCGGGGCCAAGAGACCCAGTACTTC. Translating it yields CASSPSRGQETQYF.

The chain uses TRBV24-1 and TRBJ1-2, with D maybe TRBD1 (5 bases). CDR3 size: 15 residues. Trimming pared 2 bases from V and 1 base from J, leaving 10 bases between. Germline values: CDR1 KGHDR, CDR2 SFDVKD. In nucleotides, the CDR3 is TGTGCCACCAGTGATTCGGGGGGGAGTAACTATGGCTACACCTTC. Its translation: CATSDSGGSNYGYTF.

CDR3 nucleotide sequence: TGTGCCAGCAGCGTCCGGGAAAGCAATGAGCAGTTCTTC. This sequence encodes CASSVRESNEQFF. The chain links TRBV9 to TRBJ2-1; D is perhaps TRBD2 (5 bases). CDR1 and CDR2 (germline): SGDLS, YYNGEE. This CDR3 contains 13 residues. Trimming shortened V by 2 bases and J by 6 bases, and 9 bases separated the two germline ends.

In this sample, this clone turned up once. The chain has TRBV18 and TRBJ2-7, with D perhaps TRBD1 (5 bases). The germline V gene has CDR1 KGHSH and CDR2 LQKENI. The V and J ends lost 4 bases and 7 bases respectively, with 14 bases between them. This CDR3 has 13 residues. CDR3 in amino acids: CASSQDTSGEQYV. Here the CDR3 DNA reads TGTGCCAGCTCACAGGACACCTCAGGGGAGCAGTACGTC.

This chain connects TRBV7-2 to TRBJ2-7; 10 bases match TRBD1. J was trimmed by 2 bases and V by 5 bases; bases with no gene match: 3. CDR1 is SGHTA, CDR2 FQGNSA, per germline. The CDR3 consists of 14 residues. CDR3 sequence (DNA): TGTGCCAGCAGCGGACAGGGGGGGCCCTACGAGCAGTACGTC. This gives the protein CASSGQGGPYEQYV.

The chain couples TRBV7-2 to TRBJ2-5, with 8 bases aligning to TRBD2. V lost 5 bases and J lost 4; bases outside the gene matches: 12. This CDR3 has 16 residues. Looked up from germline, CDR1 is SGHTA and CDR2 is FQGNSA. The CDR3 protein is CASSLHRTSYTETQYF. CDR3 in DNA: TGTGCCAGCAGCCTTCACCGGACTAGCTATACAGAGACCCAGTACTTC.

The rearrangement links TRBV27 to TRBJ1-5; TRBD1 aligns across 8 bases. This CDR3 comprises 20 residues. From germline, CDR1 is MNHEY and CDR2 SMNVEV (reference sequence). The J segment lost 6 bases and the V segment lost 0 bases, leaving 19 bases of the junction unmatched. Here the CDR3 DNA reads TGTGCCAGCAGTTTATCCTACTTACTTGCCACAGGGGGGGTTTTTCAGCCCCAGCATTTT. It is translated as CASSLSYLLATGGVFQPQHF.

The J gene is TRBJ1-2, the V gene TRBV6-5, with unresolved D. V was clipped by 4 bases and J by 8 bases, with 14 bases between them. The CDR3 has 13 residues. Per germline, CDR1 MNHEY and CDR2 SVGAGI. The CDR3 nucleotides read TGTGCCAGCAGTTTCTCGACGACGGGCGGCTACACCTTC. This sequence encodes CASSFSTTGGYTF.